The T cell receptor (beta chain) under discussion was sequenced for a study of regulatory T cells in long-lasting Graves disease. Trimming left V 5 bases short and J 4 bases short, with 12 bases between. CDR3 length: 14 amino acids. The germline V gene has CDR1 PRHDT and CDR2 FYEKMQ (reference sequence). Time point defined: persistent/refractory GD, antithyroid drugs over 5 years with positive TRAb. RNA extracted from PBMCs served as the sequencing template. Library construction for TCR beta used iRepertoire HTBI primers and Arm-PCR of CDR3 regions. TCRdb itself ran the multiplex PCR reads through MiXCR, one entry per CDR3 protein. Seen here are some 470,000 distinct CDR3 sequences, 20% to 25% observed once, and the top ten hold around 7%. This clonotype was seen only a few times.

Sequences were derived from peripheral blood mononuclear cells (PBMCs), sampled when the disease was refractory, from a patient treated with antithyroid drugs. V and J are TRBV13 and TRBJ2-1, with D hard to call. This TCR was recovered from a female donor with Graves disease. The CDR3, as DNA: TGTGCCAGCAGCCCAGATTCGACATACAATGAGCAGTTCTTC. It translates to CASSPDSTYNEQFF. Together with reference TRBV13 and TRBJ2-1, the CDR3 gives the full variable domain: AAGVIQSPRHLIKEKRETATLKCYPIPRHDTVYWYQQGPGQDPQFLISFYEKMQSDKGSIPDRFSAQQFSDYHSELNMSSLELGDSALYFCASSPDSTYNEQFFGPGTRLTVL.